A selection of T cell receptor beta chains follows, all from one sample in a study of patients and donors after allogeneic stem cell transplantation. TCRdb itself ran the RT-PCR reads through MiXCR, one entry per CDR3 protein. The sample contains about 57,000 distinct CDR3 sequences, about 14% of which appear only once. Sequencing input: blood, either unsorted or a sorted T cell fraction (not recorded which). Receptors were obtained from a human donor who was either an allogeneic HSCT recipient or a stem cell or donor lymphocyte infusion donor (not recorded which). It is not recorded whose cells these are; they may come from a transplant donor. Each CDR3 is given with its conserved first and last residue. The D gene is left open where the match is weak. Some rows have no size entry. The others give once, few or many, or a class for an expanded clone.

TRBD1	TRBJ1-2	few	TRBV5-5	CASSPGPGQGDYGYTF	TGTGCCAGCAGCCCCGGCCCGGGACAGGGCGACTATGGCTACACCTTC
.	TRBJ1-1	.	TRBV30	CAWSTLGGITEAFF	TGTGCCTGGAGCACACTGGGGGGGATCACTGAAGCTTTCTTT
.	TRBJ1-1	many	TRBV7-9	CASSPVTEAFF	TGTGCCAGCAGCCCGGTAACTGAAGCTTTCTTT
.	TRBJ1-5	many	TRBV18	CASSPPTGLRPQHF	TGTGCCAGCTCACCGCCCACGGGGTTGCGGCCCCAGCATTTT
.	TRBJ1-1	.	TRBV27	CASSLLGGELNTEAFF	TGTGCCAGCAGTTTATTAGGGGGGGAGTTGAACACTGAAGCTTTCTTT
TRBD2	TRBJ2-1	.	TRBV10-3	CAITSGRHEQFF	TGTGCCATCACTAGCGGGAGGCATGAGCAGTTCTTC
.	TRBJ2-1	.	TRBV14	CASSQDLLGGYNEQFF	TGTGCCAGCAGCCAAGATCTCTTAGGCGGGTACAATGAGCAGTTCTTC
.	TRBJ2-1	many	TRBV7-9	CASSPHVVVNNEQFF	TGTGCCAGCAGCCCCCACGTGGTAGTAAACAATGAGCAGTTCTTC
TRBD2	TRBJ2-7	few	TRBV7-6	CASSVLAGVWEQYF	TGTGCCAGCAGTGTTCTAGCGGGAGTGTGGGAGCAGTACTTC
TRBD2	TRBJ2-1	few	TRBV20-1	CSAKGSSGSYYNEQFF	TGCAGTGCTAAAGGTTCTAGCGGGAGTTACTACAATGAGCAGTTCTTC
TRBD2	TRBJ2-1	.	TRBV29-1	CSFYSGTSANEQFF	TGCAGCTTCTATTCCGGGACTAGCGCCAATGAGCAGTTCTTC
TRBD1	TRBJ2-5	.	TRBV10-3	CAISESQGAVETQYF	TGTGCCATCAGTGAGTCGCAGGGGGCCGTAGAGACCCAGTACTTC
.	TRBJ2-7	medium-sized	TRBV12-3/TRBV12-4	CASSLWRMSSYEQYF	TGTGCCAGCAGTTTATGGCGGATGAGCTCCTACGAGCAGTACTTC
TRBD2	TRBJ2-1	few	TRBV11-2	CASGPGLAGGGSYNEQFF	TGTGCCAGCGGTCCGGGACTAGCGGGAGGGGGGTCCTACAATGAGCAGTTCTTC
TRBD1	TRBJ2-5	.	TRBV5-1	CASSYRQGGEETQYF	TGCGCCAGCAGCTACCGACAGGGCGGAGAAGAGACCCAGTACTTC
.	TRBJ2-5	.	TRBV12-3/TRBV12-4	CASSLSGKETQYF	TGTGCCAGCAGTTTATCGGGGAAAGAGACCCAGTACTTC
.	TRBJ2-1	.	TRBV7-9	CASTPDRPYNEQFF	TGTGCCAGCACCCCGGACAGACCCTACAATGAGCAGTTCTTC
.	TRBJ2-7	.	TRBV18	CASSPSGLREQYF	TGTGCCAGCTCACCCTCGGGACTCCGCGAGCAGTACTTC
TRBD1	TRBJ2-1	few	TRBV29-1	CSVVRQGPLNEQFF	TGCAGCGTTGTTAGACAGGGGCCACTCAATGAGCAGTTCTTC
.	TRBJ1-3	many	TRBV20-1	CSARDGRESSGNTIYF	TGCAGTGCTAGAGATGGGCGGGAAAGCTCTGGAAACACCATATATTTT